A single sample is the source of the 9 T cell receptor beta chains below, sequenced in a study of blood T cells in healthy people across ages. A second roughly 6 to 11 cycle PCR used barcoded and J-beta primers. Each CDR3 protein is one row after TCRdb ran MiXCR on the 5' RACE reads. In the table there are approximately 770,000 distinct CDR3 sequences, 58% of which are singletons. Sequencing was carried out using blood. The origin of the receptors is a man aged 30 to 39 in good health.

By share of the sample, this clonotype is medium-sized. This chain connects TRBV5-6 to TRBJ2-5; TRBD1 aligns across 8 bases. The end of the DNA fits TRBJ2-7 better, so the J call may be wrong. This CDR3 is built from 14 residues. In germline, CDR1 is SGHDT, CDR2 YYEEEE. The CDR3 nucleotides are TGTGCCAGCAGCTTCGGGACAGGTCTTTACGAGCAGTACTTC. Translation gives CASSFGTGLYEQYF.

As concerns this clonotype: One end of the junction fails to match germline, which may point to a read error. CDR3 coding DNA: TGTGCCAGCAGGGAAGGGGTTATTGTGAGGGGGAACACTGAAGCTTTCTTT. Translation gives CASREGVIVRGNTEAFF. The V and J genes are TRBV6-1 and TRBJ1-1; D might be TRBD1 (5 bases). CDR1 is MNHNS and CDR2 is SASEGT in the germline V gene. The CDR3 has 17 residues.

This clonotype has a handful of counts. The rearrangement joins TRBV7-8 to TRBJ2-7; TRBD2 matches 10 bases. V was pared by 6 bases and J by 7 bases, with 9 bases of the junction left unmatched. The CDR3 spans 14 residues. From germline, CDR1 is SGHVS and CDR2 FQNEAQ. The CDR3 DNA reads TGTGCCAGCAGTAAAAGCGGGGGGGCGAGTGAGCAGTACTTC. This sequence encodes CASSKSGGASEQYF.

The chain joins TRBV10-3 to TRBJ1-2, with D unclear. The germline CDR1 and CDR2 sequences are ENHRY and SYGVKD. The CDR3 is 13 residues long. V shed 3 bases and J shed 4 bases, with 9 bases lying between them. Written as DNA, the CDR3 is TGTGCCATCAGTGAATTAGAGGTCTATGGCTACACCTTC. Protein product: CAISELEVYGYTF.

Comments on this clonotype: Compared with germline, one end of the junction differs, possibly owing to a read error. This chain uses TRBV12-3 or TRBV12-4 with TRBJ1-1; D call uncertain. This CDR3 spans 12 amino acids. The CDR3 DNA is TGTGCCAGCAGTTTAAAGAACATTGAAGCTTTCTTT. Its protein is CASSLKNIEAFF.

The chain combines TRBV20-1 with TRBJ1-1; 7 bases map to TRBD1. With 4 bases clipped from V and 4 bases from J, the junction kept 12 bases outside the gene matches. The CDR3 loop spans 15 amino acids. Germline V gene data show CDR1 as DFQATT and CDR2 as SNEGSKA (reference sequence). Written as DNA, the CDR3 is TGCAGTGCTAATTCGCGCAGGGGGTTAGTCACTGAAGCTTTCTTT. Translated: CSANSRRGLVTEAFF.

The chain combines TRBV28 with TRBJ2-5, with D possibly being TRBD1 (5 bases). The CDR3 contains 15 residues. V was pared by 8 bases and J by 3 bases, with 19 bases between. Germline loops: CDR1 MDHEN, CDR2 SYDVKM. The CDR3: CASLNPDNREETQYF. In nucleotides, the CDR3 is TGTGCCAGCCTTAACCCGGACAACAGAGAAGAGACCCAGTACTTC.

The chain carries TRBV20-1 and TRBJ2-3; D is possibly TRBD1 or TRBD2 (6 bases each). There are 15 residues in the CDR3. Trimming removed 3 bases from V and 3 bases from J, with 16 bases in between. CDR1 and CDR2 (germline): DFQATT, SNEGSKA (reference sequence). The CDR3 protein is CSARSGAQGTDTQYF. CDR3 sequence (DNA): TGCAGTGCTAGGTCGGGGGCGCAGGGGACAGATACGCAGTATTTT.

This chain links TRBV9 with TRBJ2-7; D possibly corresponds to TRBD2 (5 bases). The CDR3 is made up of 13 amino acids. Looked up from germline, CDR1 is SGDLS and CDR2 is YYNGEE. Trimming removed 0 bases at V and 7 bases at J, with 11 bases between. In DNA form, the CDR3 reads TGTGCCAGCAGCGTAGGGTCCCCGGGAGAGCAGTACTTC. It codes for CASSVGSPGEQYF.